This TCR beta chain was captured in a study of breast tumors, draining lymph nodes, adjacent tissues. This clonotype came up many times. Its antigen remains unidentified. In TCRdb, the multiplex PCR reads were re-called with MiXCR into one record per CDR3 protein. The profile covers about 300,000 distinct CDR3 sequences, with more than 30% appearing a single time and 0.85% to 1.2% taken by the ten largest. Breast cancer patients provided tissue from their axillary draining lymph nodes. Germline-derived CDR1 and CDR2 are LNHNV and YYDKDF (reference sequence). The V gene lost 0 bases and the J gene lost 2 bases, with 10 bases spanning the gap. The CDR3 runs to 15 residues. The study, taken as a whole, reports: Tumors had less TCR diversity than lymph nodes, more than nontumor tissue. That most tumor T cells come from lymph nodes remained unproven. Data fit most tumor T cells coming from lymph node, expanding in tumor. Luminal-like breast cancer showed significantly greater tumor-nontumor repertoire similarity than basal-like breast cancer did.

The chain joins TRBV15 to TRBJ1-2; no firm D call. Sequencing was carried out using axillary lymph node tissue. The TCR sequence derives from a female donor with breast cancer. Some clones in this sample may be carry-over from other donors' samples. This CDR3 reads CATSRDVGINYGYTF. In nucleotides, the CDR3 is TGTGCCACCAGCAGAGATGTAGGTATCAACTATGGCTACACCTTC.